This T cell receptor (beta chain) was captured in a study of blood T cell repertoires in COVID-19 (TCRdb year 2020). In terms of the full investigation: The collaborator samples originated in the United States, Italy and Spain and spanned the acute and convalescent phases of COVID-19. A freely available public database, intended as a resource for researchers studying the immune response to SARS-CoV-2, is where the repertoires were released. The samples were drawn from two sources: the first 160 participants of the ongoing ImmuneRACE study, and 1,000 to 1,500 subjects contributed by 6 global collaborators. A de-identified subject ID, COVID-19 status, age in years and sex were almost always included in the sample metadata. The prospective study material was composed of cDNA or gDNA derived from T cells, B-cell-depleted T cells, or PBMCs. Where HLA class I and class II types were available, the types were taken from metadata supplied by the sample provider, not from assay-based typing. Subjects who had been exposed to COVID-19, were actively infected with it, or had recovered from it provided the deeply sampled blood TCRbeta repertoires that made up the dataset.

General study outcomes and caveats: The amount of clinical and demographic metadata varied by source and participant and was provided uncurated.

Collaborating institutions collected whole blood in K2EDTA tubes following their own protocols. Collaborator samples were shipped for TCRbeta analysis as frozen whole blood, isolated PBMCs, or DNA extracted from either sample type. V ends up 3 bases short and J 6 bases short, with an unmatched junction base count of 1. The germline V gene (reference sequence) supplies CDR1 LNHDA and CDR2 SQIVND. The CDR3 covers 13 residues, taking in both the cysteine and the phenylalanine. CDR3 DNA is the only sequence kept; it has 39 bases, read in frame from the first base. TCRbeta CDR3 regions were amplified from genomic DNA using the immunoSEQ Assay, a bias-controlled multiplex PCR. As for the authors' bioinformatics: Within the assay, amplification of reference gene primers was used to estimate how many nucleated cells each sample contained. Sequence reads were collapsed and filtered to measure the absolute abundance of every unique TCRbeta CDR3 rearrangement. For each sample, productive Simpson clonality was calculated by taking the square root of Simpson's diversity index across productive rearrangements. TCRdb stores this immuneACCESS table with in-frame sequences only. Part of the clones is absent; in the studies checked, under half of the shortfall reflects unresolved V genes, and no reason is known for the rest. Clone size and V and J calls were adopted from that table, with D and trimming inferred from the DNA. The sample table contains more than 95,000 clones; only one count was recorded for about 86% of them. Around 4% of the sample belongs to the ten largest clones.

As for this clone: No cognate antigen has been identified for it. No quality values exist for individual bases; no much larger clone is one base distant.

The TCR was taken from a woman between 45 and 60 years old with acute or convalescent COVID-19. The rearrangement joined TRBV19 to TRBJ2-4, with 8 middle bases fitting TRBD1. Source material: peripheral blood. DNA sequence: TGTGCCAGTAGTATTGGACAGGGAAACATTCAGTACTTC. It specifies CASSIGQGNIQYF.